The rows below give T cell receptor beta chains drawn from one sample of a study of monozygotic twins with inflammatory bowel disease. From its re-call of the 5' RACE reads, TCRdb lists each CDR3 protein once, without DNA. The sample table includes 200,000 to 250,000 distinct CDR3 sequences. The sample comprised blood. These receptors originate from a human donor with ulcerative colitis or Crohn's disease, or a healthy co-twin of an affected twin (not recorded which). Both conserved end residues are part of each CDR3.

V	J	CDR3
TRBV20-1	TRBJ2-1	CSARTDVNEQFF
TRBV29-1	TRBJ1-2	CSITGSYYGYTF
TRBV20-1	TRBJ1-2	CSARRQTHGYTF
TRBV7-9	TRBJ2-1	CASSRPQQIAKGNEQFF
TRBV12-3/TRBV12-4	TRBJ1-2	CATLGGAGGYTF
TRBV4-1	TRBJ1-1	CASSQEAANTEAFF
TRBV7-8	TRBJ2-7	CASSSRTYYEQYF
TRBV11-3	TRBJ2-5	CASSLGRESGQGTAEQQETQYF
TRBV20-1	TRBJ2-7	CSASRGAGEQYF
TRBV3-1	TRBJ1-2	CASGTAETHGYTF
TRBV5-1	TRBJ1-6	CASSLDGSTNSPLHF
TRBV3-1	TRBJ1-3	CASSQFHDFSGNTIYF
TRBV20-1	TRBJ1-5	CSARDRGQPQHF
TRBV7-9	TRBJ2-7	CARSLDPTEQYF
TRBV5-1	TRBJ2-3	CASSLGGTLARLRTDTQYF
TRBV18	TRBJ1-1	CASSPGIIRTEAFF
TRBV6-1	TRBJ1-1	CASSPFAREKAFF
TRBV18	TRBJ2-2	CASSPEGAVYTGELFF
TRBV5-1	TRBJ2-1	CASSIVPGTGNNEQFF
TRBV7-2	TRBJ1-2	CASSLGLRNYGYTF
TRBV5-6	TRBJ1-2	CASSSNPGQENYGYTF
TRBV11-2	TRBJ1-2	CASSSGQGTYYGYTF
TRBV12-3/TRBV12-4	TRBJ1-4	CASSSGGLGEKLFF
TRBV5-1	TRBJ1-3	CASSLGTALPGNTIYF
TRBV7-9	TRBJ1-1	CASSLEGRYTEAFF
TRBV7-9	TRBJ1-4	CASSPDGASGEKLFF
TRBV20-1	TRBJ2-2	CSATKGTGGYYTGELFF
TRBV4-2	TRBJ2-2	CASSQDSGAWAGELFF
TRBV12-3/TRBV12-4	TRBJ2-5	CASRPGTGFLETQYF
TRBV20-1	TRBJ2-3	CSARSAQSDTQYF
TRBV6-1	TRBJ1-2	CASSATGQGFSAGDGYTF
TRBV12-3/TRBV12-4	TRBJ2-2	CASSLGWGSPGELFF
TRBV5-1	TRBJ1-6	CASSPRQGDSPLHF
TRBV4-1	TRBJ2-6	CASSQAGFVSGANVLTF
TRBV10-3	TRBJ2-1	CAISRPSGPYNEQFF
TRBV6-6	TRBJ1-5	CASTGRQANQPQHF
TRBV5-5	TRBJ1-2	CASSFSTDGYTF
TRBV20-1	TRBJ2-3	CSARGQGRADTQYF
TRBV12-3/TRBV12-4	TRBJ1-5	CASSKGNAASNQPQHF
TRBV5-1	TRBJ2-2	CASSSRAQGNNGELFF
TRBV12-3/TRBV12-4	TRBJ1-4	CASSFGTGGEKLFF